The rows below give T cell receptor beta chains drawn from one sample of a study of shared clonotypes between healthy human individuals. Sequencing used immunoSEQ multiplex PCR; TCRdb keeps in-frame clones, though not all of them. The table lists about 2.3 million clones, approximately 95% of them singletons. Sample: naive CD4+ T cells from PBMCs. The source is a man between 18 and 35 years old in good health. Some clones in this sample may be carry-over from other donors' samples. Both conserved end residues are part of each CDR3. The D gene is left open where the match is weak. Clone size is given for some rows only: seen once, a few or many times, or a class if the clone is expanded.

size: once
D: TRBD1
V: TRBV28
J: TRBJ2-5
CDR3: CASSSGTANREETQYF
DNA: TGTGCCAGCAGTTCAGGGACAGCCAACCGTGAAGAGACCCAGTACTTC

size: -
D: -
V: TRBV28
J: TRBJ1-1
CDR3: CASRKGTGSSEAFF
DNA: TGTGCCAGCAGGAAGGGTACGGGCAGCTCTGAAGCTTTCTTT

size: -
D: TRBD1
V: TRBV13
J: TRBJ1-1
CDR3: CASSRRQGRTGYTEAFF
DNA: TGTGCCAGCAGCCGAAGACAAGGGAGGACAGGATACACTGAAGCTTTCTTT

size: -
D: -
V: TRBV30
J: TRBJ2-5
CDR3: CAWKEGPETQYF
DNA: TGTGCCTGGAAAGAGGGTCCGGAGACCCAGTACTTC

size: -
D: TRBD1
V: TRBV2
J: TRBJ2-2
CDR3: CASSLGTGGTGELFF
DNA: TGTGCCAGCAGCCTCGGGACAGGGGGTACCGGGGAGCTGTTTTTT

size: -
D: TRBD2
V: TRBV25-1
J: TRBJ2-3
CDR3: CASSAGTSGLTDTQYF
DNA: TGTGCCAGCAGTGCCGGGACTAGCGGACTCACAGATACGCAGTATTTT

size: -
D: -
V: TRBV7-9
J: TRBJ2-3
CDR3: CASSRSPVGQAGFTDTQYF
DNA: TGTGCCAGCAGCCGAAGCCCCGTGGGGCAGGCCGGGTTCACAGATACGCAGTATTTT

size: -
D: TRBD1
V: TRBV5-1
J: TRBJ2-2
CDR3: CASSWGQYTGELFF
DNA: TGCGCCAGCAGCTGGGGACAGTACACCGGGGAGCTGTTTTTT

size: -
D: TRBD2
V: TRBV5-6
J: TRBJ2-3
CDR3: CASSLGREGGTDTQYF
DNA: TGTGCCAGCAGCTTGGGACGGGAGGGCGGCACAGATACGCAGTATTTT

size: -
D: TRBD2
V: TRBV7-3
J: TRBJ2-1
CDR3: CASSLRASGRAFEQFF
DNA: TGTGCCAGCAGCTTAAGAGCTAGCGGGAGGGCCTTTGAGCAGTTCTTC

size: -
D: TRBD2
V: TRBV7-2
J: TRBJ2-1
CDR3: CASSSVAGLQFF
DNA: TGTGCCAGCAGCTCGGTAGCGGGATTGCAGTTCTTC

size: once
D: -
V: TRBV5-1
J: TRBJ1-5
CDR3: CASSLGGPEYSNQPQHF
DNA: TGCGCCAGCAGCTTGGGGGGACCCGAATATAGCAATCAGCCCCAGCATTTT

size: -
D: TRBD1
V: TRBV7-2
J: TRBJ1-1
CDR3: CASSLAKGQGVRADTEAFF
DNA: TGTGCCAGCAGCTTAGCGAAGGGACAGGGCGTTAGGGCGGACACTGAAGCTTTCTTT

size: -
D: -
V: TRBV6-1
J: TRBJ1-5
CDR3: CASSERQGWISNQPQHF
DNA: TGTGCCAGCAGTGAAAGGCAGGGATGGATTAGCAATCAGCCCCAGCATTTT

size: -
D: -
V: TRBV5-1
J: TRBJ2-3
CDR3: CASSRSGAVVTDTQYF
DNA: TGCGCCAGCAGCCGATCCGGGGCAGTCGTCACAGATACGCAGTATTTT

size: -
D: -
V: TRBV4-1
J: TRBJ1-1
CDR3: CASSQGWGGWDTEAFF
DNA: TGCGCCAGCAGCCAAGGTTGGGGTGGTTGGGACACTGAAGCTTTCTTT

size: -
D: -
V: TRBV6-1
J: TRBJ1-5
CDR3: CASSEAYSNQPQHF
DNA: TGTGCCAGCAGTGAAGCGTATAGCAATCAGCCCCAGCATTTT

size: -
D: TRBD1
V: TRBV5-1
J: TRBJ2-7
CDR3: CASSLIRTGASYEQYF
DNA: TGCGCCAGCAGCTTGATAAGAACAGGGGCCTCCTACGAGCAGTACTTC

size: -
D: -
V: TRBV6-5
J: TRBJ1-2
CDR3: CASSYDLYGYTF
DNA: TGTGCCAGCAGTTATGACCTCTATGGCTACACCTTC

size: -
D: TRBD1
V: TRBV18
J: TRBJ2-7
CDR3: CASSPRDRNSYEQYF
DNA: TGTGCCAGCTCACCTAGGGACAGAAACTCCTACGAGCAGTACTTC

size: -
D: -
V: TRBV2
J: TRBJ1-3
CDR3: CASSGAGASSGNTIYF
DNA: TGTGCCAGCAGTGGTGCAGGGGCTAGCTCTGGAAACACCATATATTTT

size: -
D: -
V: TRBV5-6
J: TRBJ2-5
CDR3: CASSFWRGHQETQYF
DNA: TGTGCCAGCAGCTTCTGGCGGGGGCACCAAGAGACCCAGTACTTC

size: -
D: -
V: TRBV5-4
J: TRBJ2-2
CDR3: CASSLVGQANTGELFF
DNA: TGTGCCAGCAGCTTGGTTGGGCAGGCGAACACCGGGGAGCTGTTTTTT

size: -
D: -
V: TRBV6-5
J: TRBJ2-5
CDR3: CASSRTVQETQYF
DNA: TGTGCCAGCAGTCGGACAGTCCAAGAGACCCAGTACTTC

size: once
D: TRBD2
V: TRBV4-3
J: TRBJ2-7
CDR3: CASSPAGGPDEQYF
DNA: TGCGCCAGCAGCCCAGCGGGAGGGCCCGACGAGCAGTACTTC

size: -
D: TRBD2
V: TRBV11-2
J: TRBJ2-4
CDR3: CASSSRLAGVGIQYF
DNA: TGTGCCAGCAGCTCAAGACTAGCGGGAGTAGGCATTCAGTACTTC

size: -
D: -
V: TRBV5-5
J: TRBJ1-1
CDR3: CASSLVLNTEAFF
DNA: TGTGCCAGCAGCTTGGTCTTAAACACTGAAGCTTTCTTT

size: -
D: -
V: TRBV28
J: TRBJ2-7
CDR3: CASSFPGMGYEQYF
DNA: TGTGCCAGCAGTTTCCCAGGGATGGGCTACGAGCAGTACTTC

size: -
D: -
V: TRBV27
J: TRBJ1-1
CDR3: CASRPILPGEAFF
DNA: TGTGCCAGCAGGCCTATCTTACCGGGAGAAGCTTTCTTT

size: -
D: -
V: TRBV5-1
J: TRBJ2-7
CDR3: CASGSAFYEQYF
DNA: TGCGCCAGCGGATCGGCTTTCTACGAGCAGTACTTC

size: -
D: -
V: TRBV19
J: TRBJ2-6
CDR3: CASSRKSTGSGANVLTF
DNA: TGTGCCAGTAGCCGAAAATCTACAGGGTCTGGGGCCAACGTCCTGACTTTC

size: -
D: -
V: TRBV28
J: TRBJ1-2
CDR3: CASSFPGSYGYTF
DNA: TGTGCCAGCAGTTTCCCGGGGAGCTATGGCTACACCTTC

size: -
D: -
V: TRBV5-1
J: TRBJ1-3
CDR3: CASSLAGASRGNTIYF
DNA: TGCGCCAGCAGCTTGGCGGGGGCTTCGAGGGGAAACACCATATATTTT

size: -
D: TRBD2
V: TRBV7-2
J: TRBJ2-7
CDR3: CASRFSGTSGVYEQYF
DNA: TGTGCCAGCAGGTTTTCCGGGACTAGCGGGGTTTACGAGCAGTACTTC

size: -
D: TRBD2
V: TRBV5-1
J: TRBJ2-1
CDR3: CASRPASGSSYNEQFF
DNA: TGCGCCAGCAGACCCGCTAGCGGGAGCTCCTACAATGAGCAGTTCTTC

size: once
D: -
V: TRBV6-6
J: TRBJ1-4
CDR3: CASSYRGTGEKLFF
DNA: TGTGCCAGCAGTTACAGGGGGACTGGTGAAAAACTGTTTTTT

size: -
D: -
V: TRBV2
J: TRBJ1-5
CDR3: CASSEGGGNQPQHF
DNA: TGTGCCAGCAGTGAAGGAGGGGGCAATCAGCCCCAGCATTTT

size: -
D: -
V: TRBV7-9
J: TRBJ2-3
CDR3: CASSPARGYVDTQYF
DNA: TGTGCCAGCAGCCCGGCTCGGGGGTATGTTGATACGCAGTATTTT

size: once
D: -
V: TRBV7-6
J: TRBJ1-3
CDR3: CASSPGRNSGNTIYF
DNA: TGTGCCAGCAGCCCGGGACGGAACTCTGGAAACACCATATATTTT

size: -
D: -
V: TRBV6-1
J: TRBJ1-3
CDR3: CASRGGVGNTIYF
DNA: TGTGCCAGCAGAGGCGGGGTTGGAAACACCATATATTTT

size: once
D: TRBD2
V: TRBV9
J: TRBJ2-1
CDR3: CASSPGTSGSFNEQFF
DNA: TGTGCCAGCAGCCCCGGGACTAGCGGGAGCTTTAATGAGCAGTTCTTC

size: once
D: -
V: TRBV5-6
J: TRBJ1-5
CDR3: CASSLLGRGNGQPQHF
DNA: TGTGCCAGCAGCTTGCTAGGCAGGGGAAATGGTCAGCCCCAGCATTTT

size: -
D: -
V: TRBV20-1
J: TRBJ2-1
CDR3: CSAYPGPQFF
DNA: TGCAGTGCTTACCCGGGGCCTCAGTTCTTC

size: -
D: -
V: TRBV28
J: TRBJ2-7
CDR3: CASSLPGGDYEQYF
DNA: TGTGCCAGCAGCCTCCCTGGGGGCGACTACGAGCAGTACTTC

size: -
D: TRBD1
V: TRBV6-6
J: TRBJ1-1
CDR3: CASRGPGTGNTEAFF
DNA: TGTGCCAGCAGGGGACCCGGGACAGGCAACACTGAAGCTTTCTTT

size: -
D: -
V: TRBV5-1
J: TRBJ2-1
CDR3: CASSLVSGGGEQFF
DNA: TGCGCCAGCAGCTTGGTAAGTGGGGGCGGAGAGCAGTTCTTC

size: -
D: TRBD1
V: TRBV25-1
J: TRBJ2-1
CDR3: CASSGQGYEQFF
DNA: TGTGCCAGCAGCGGACAGGGGTATGAGCAGTTCTTC

size: -
D: -
V: TRBV7-8
J: TRBJ2-1
CDR3: CASSPRSLSSYNEQFF
DNA: TGTGCCAGCAGCCCCCGGAGTTTGAGCTCCTACAATGAGCAGTTCTTC

size: few
D: -
V: TRBV6-5
J: TRBJ1-1
CDR3: CASTYSGITEAFF
DNA: TGTGCCAGCACATACTCGGGGATCACTGAAGCTTTCTTT

size: -
D: -
V: TRBV27
J: TRBJ2-2
CDR3: CASSLFSREWDTGELFF
DNA: TGTGCCAGCAGTTTATTTTCTAGGGAGTGGGACACCGGGGAGCTGTTTTTT

size: -
D: -
V: TRBV2
J: TRBJ2-3
CDR3: CASNPQTDTQYF
DNA: TGTGCCAGCAACCCGCAAACAGATACGCAGTATTTT

size: -
D: -
V: TRBV28
J: TRBJ2-3
CDR3: CASSLLSDTQYF
DNA: TGTGCCAGCAGTTTACTATCGGATACGCAGTATTTT

size: -
D: TRBD2
V: TRBV7-2
J: TRBJ2-7
CDR3: CASSSFSGRADEQYF
DNA: TGTGCCAGCAGCTCTTTTAGCGGGAGGGCGGACGAGCAGTACTTC

size: -
D: -
V: TRBV9
J: TRBJ2-2
CDR3: CASSGHQNTGELFF
DNA: TGTGCCAGCAGCGGGCATCAGAACACCGGGGAGCTGTTTTTT

size: -
D: -
V: TRBV5-1
J: TRBJ2-7
CDR3: CASGQGGSGYEQYF
DNA: TGCGCCAGCGGGCAGGGCGGATCAGGCTACGAGCAGTACTTC

size: -
D: -
V: TRBV5-6
J: TRBJ2-7
CDR3: CASSLRAWEPYEQYF
DNA: TGTGCCAGCAGCTTGAGGGCGTGGGAACCCTACGAGCAGTACTTC

size: -
D: -
V: TRBV7-9
J: TRBJ1-2
CDR3: CASSPTGLGVDGYTF
DNA: TGTGCCAGCAGTCCTACAGGCCTCGGGGTGGATGGCTACACCTTC

size: -
D: TRBD2
V: TRBV10-3
J: TRBJ2-1
CDR3: CAISTSGRSSYNEQFF
DNA: TGTGCCATCAGTACTAGCGGGAGGAGCTCCTACAATGAGCAGTTCTTC

size: -
D: -
V: TRBV28
J: TRBJ1-4
CDR3: CASSYRTNEKLFF
DNA: TGTGCCAGCAGTTACCGGACAAACGAAAAACTGTTTTTT